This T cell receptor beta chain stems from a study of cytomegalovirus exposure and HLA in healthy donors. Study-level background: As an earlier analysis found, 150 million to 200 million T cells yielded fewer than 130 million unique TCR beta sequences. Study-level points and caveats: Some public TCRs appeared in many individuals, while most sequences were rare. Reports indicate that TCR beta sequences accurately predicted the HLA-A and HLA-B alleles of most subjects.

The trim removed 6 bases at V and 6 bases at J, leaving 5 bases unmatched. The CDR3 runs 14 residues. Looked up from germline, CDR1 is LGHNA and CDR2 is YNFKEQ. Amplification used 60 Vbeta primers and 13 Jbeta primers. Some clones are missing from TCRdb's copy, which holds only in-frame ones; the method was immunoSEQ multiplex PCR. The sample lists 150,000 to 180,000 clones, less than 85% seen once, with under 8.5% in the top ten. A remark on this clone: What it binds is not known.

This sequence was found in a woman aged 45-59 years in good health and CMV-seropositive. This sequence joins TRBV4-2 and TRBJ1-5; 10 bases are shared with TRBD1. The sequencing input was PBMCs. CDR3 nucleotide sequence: TGTGCCAGCAGGGACAGGGGGATTGCTCAGCCCCAGCATTTT. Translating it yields CASRDRGIAQPQHF.